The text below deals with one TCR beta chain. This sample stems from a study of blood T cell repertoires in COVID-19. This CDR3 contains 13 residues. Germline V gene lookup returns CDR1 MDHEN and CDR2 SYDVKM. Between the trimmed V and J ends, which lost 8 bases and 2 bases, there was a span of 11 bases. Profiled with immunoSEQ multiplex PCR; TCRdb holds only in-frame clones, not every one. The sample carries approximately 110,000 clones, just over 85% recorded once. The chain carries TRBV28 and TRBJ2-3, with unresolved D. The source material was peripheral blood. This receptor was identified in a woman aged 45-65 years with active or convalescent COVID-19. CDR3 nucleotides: TGTGCCAGCCGCGTTCATAACACAGATACGCAGTATTTT. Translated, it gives CASRVHNTDTQYF.